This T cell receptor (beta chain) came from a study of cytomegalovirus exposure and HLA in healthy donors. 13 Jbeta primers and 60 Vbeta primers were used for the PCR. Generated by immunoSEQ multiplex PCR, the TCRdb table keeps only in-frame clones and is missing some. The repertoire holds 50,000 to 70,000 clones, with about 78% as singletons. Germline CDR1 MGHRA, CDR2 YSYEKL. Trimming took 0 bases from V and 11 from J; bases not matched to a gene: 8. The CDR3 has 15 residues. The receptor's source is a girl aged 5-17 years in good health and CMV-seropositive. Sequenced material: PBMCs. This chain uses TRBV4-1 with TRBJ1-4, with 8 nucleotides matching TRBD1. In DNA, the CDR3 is TGCGCCAGCAGCCAAGAATCTCAGGGGGCGATGAAACTGTTTTTT. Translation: CASSQESQGAMKLFF.